This T cell receptor beta chain was found in a study of radiation and T cells in renal cell carcinoma. Time point defined: blood 2 weeks post-SBRT. Treatment meaning: 15 Gy SBRT to primary tumor, nephrectomy 4 weeks later. CDR3 size: 16 residues. Trimming took 3 bases from V and 5 from J; bases not matched to a gene: 9. Germline values: CDR1 SEHNR, CDR2 FQNEAQ (reference sequence). Measured with immunoSEQ multiplex PCR; TCRdb has only the in-frame clones, and not every one. Of about 130,000 clones listed, about 81% are singletons. Only one count was recorded for this clone. The origin of this receptor is a man in his fifties with renal cell carcinoma. The material sequenced was blood, taken from a patient whose treatment included radiotherapy and nephrectomy. The chain has TRBV7-9 and TRBJ2-3; 9 bases agree with TRBD2. The CDR3 loop reads CASSFSSRTSEDTQYF. DNA for the CDR3: TGTGCCAGCAGCTTTTCTTCCCGGACTAGCGAAGATACGCAGTATTTT.